The 25 T cell receptor beta chains given below trace back to one sample, sequenced in a study of blood T cell repertoires in COVID-19. Sequencing was performed with immunoSEQ multiplex PCR; in TCRdb, only in-frame clones are kept and a portion is missing. The sample lists around 300,000 clones; over 75% were seen once. Sequences were obtained from PBMCs or T cells enriched from blood (not recorded which). Source of these receptors: a woman in her thirties who had recovered from COVID-19.

In regard to this clone: One end of the junction does not line up with germline, which may come from a read error. CDR3 amino acids: CASSLTSGTQETQYF. CDR3 DNA sequence: TGTGCTAGCAGCCTGACTAGCGGGACCCAAGAGACCCAGTACTTC. This sequence joins TRBV7-7 and TRBJ2-5; 11 bases are a match to TRBD2. CDR1 and CDR2 (germline): SSHAT, FNYEAQ (reference sequence). The CDR3 totals 15 residues.

The rearrangement links TRBV10-2 to TRBJ1-5; TRBD1 agrees at 7 bases. In germline, CDR1 is WSHSY, CDR2 SAAADI. With V trimmed by 6 bases and J by 0 bases, 2 bases remained unmatched. The CDR3 is 14 amino acids. CDR3 DNA: TGCGCCAGCAGCTGGGACAGTAGCAATCAGCCCCAGCATTTT. The encoded protein is CASSWDSSNQPQHF.

The chain joins TRBV5-4 to TRBJ2-6, with 9 bases matching TRBD1. Losses at the gene ends were 4 bases for V and 0 bases for J; bases not matched to a gene: 5. The germline V gene encodes CDR1 SGHNT and CDR2 YYREEE (reference sequence). The CDR3 runs 17 residues. DNA of the CDR3: TGTGCCAGCAGCACGACAGGGGGGATCTCTGGGGCCAACGTCCTGACTTTC. It codes for CASSTTGGISGANVLTF.

This clone has only a few counts. The chain is built from TRBV5-4 and TRBJ1-3; D gene ambiguous. In germline, CDR1 is SGHNT, CDR2 YYREEE (reference sequence). V gave up 0 bases and J gave up 4 bases, with 11 bases separating them. There are 15 residues in the CDR3. For the CDR3, the DNA is TGTGCCAGCAGCTTGGGGCAGCAGACAGGAAACACCATATATTTT. Translating it yields CASSLGQQTGNTIYF.

The chain employs TRBV2 and TRBJ2-4, with TRBD2 matching 9 bases. In germline, CDR1 is SNHLY, CDR2 FYNNEI. Germline trimming cut 6 bases from V and 4 bases from J; bases unmatched to any gene: 10. The CDR3 length is 16 residues. CDR3 sequence (DNA): TGTGCCAGCAGCCGGCAGAGCGGGAGGCCAAAAAACATTCAGTACTTC. It is translated as CASSRQSGRPKNIQYF.

The gene calls are TRBV19 and TRBJ1-2; D not certain. Germline V gives CDR1 LNHDA, CDR2 SQIVND (reference sequence). Trimming cost V 5 bases and J 1 base, with 17 bases left between them. CDR3 length equals 16 residues. The CDR3: CASSYPAGELNYGYTF. CDR3 nucleotides: TGTGCCAGTAGTTACCCTGCCGGGGAGCTTAACTATGGCTACACCTTC.

The rearrangement uses TRBV5-1 and TRBJ2-3, with 7 bases that match TRBD1. Unmatched junction bases numbered 6, after V lost 1 base and J lost 4 bases. The CDR3 is 15 amino acids. Germline lookup yields CDR1 SGHRS and CDR2 YFSETQ. CDR3 nucleotides: TGCGCCAGCAGCTTGACGGGACAGAGAGCAGATACGCAGTATTTT. Its translation: CASSLTGQRADTQYF.

The V and J genes are TRBV5-1 and TRBJ2-1; 11 bases line up with TRBD2. Trimming took 4 bases from V and 8 from J; bases not matched to a gene: 8. Germline V gene data show CDR1 as SGHRS and CDR2 as YFSETQ. The CDR3 is made up of 15 amino acids. This CDR3 reads CASSTSGSSGDEQFF. CDR3 bases: TGCGCCAGCAGCACTAGCGGGAGCAGCGGTGATGAGCAGTTCTTC. Drawing the rest from reference TRBV5-1 and TRBJ2-1, the complete variable domain is KAGVTQTPRYLIKTRGQQVTLSCSPISGHRSVSWYQQTPGQGLQFLFEYFSETQRNKGNFPGRFSGRQFSNSRSEMNVSTLELGDSALYLCASSTSGSSGDEQFFGPGTRLTVL.

This chain uses TRBV6-5 with TRBJ2-7; D is possibly TRBD1 (6 bases). The CDR3 covers 13 residues. Deletions cut 2 bases from V and 6 bases from J, with 11 bases between. Germline V lookup: CDR1 MNHEY, CDR2 SVGAGI. DNA for the CDR3: TGTGCCAGCAGTTACCAGGGGAAGGGCGAGCAGTACTTC. It translates to CASSYQGKGEQYF.

The V call is TRBV9, the J call TRBJ2-3, with D perhaps matching TRBD1 (5 bases). The CDR3 is made up of 15 amino acids. Between the trimmed V and J ends, which lost 2 bases and 7 bases, there was a span of 17 bases. Per the germline V gene, CDR1 is SGDLS and CDR2 is YYNGEE. The CDR3 sequence: CASSVAGQPQHTQYF. The CDR3 nucleotides read TGTGCCAGCAGCGTTGCAGGACAACCACAACATACGCAGTATTTT.

On this clone: This CDR3 is also generated by other DNA sequences in the sample. The V call is TRBV5-1, the J call TRBJ2-3; 7 bases agree with TRBD1. The V segment lost 0 bases and the J segment 1 base; nucleotides outside the gene matches: 2. CDR1 is SGHRS, CDR2 YFSETQ, per germline. CDR3 length: 15 residues. The chain's CDR3 is CASSLGQGGTDTQYF. In DNA, the CDR3 is TGCGCCAGCAGCTTGGGTCAGGGGGGCACAGATACGCAGTATTTT. Full variable domain (remainder filled in from reference TRBV5-1 and TRBJ2-3): KAGVTQTPRYLIKTRGQQVTLSCSPISGHRSVSWYQQTPGQGLQFLFEYFSETQRNKGNFPGRFSGRQFSNSRSEMNVSTLELGDSALYLCASSLGQGGTDTQYFGPGTRLTVL.

The gene calls are TRBV30 and TRBJ1-3, with unresolved D. CDR1 GTSNPN and CDR2 SVGIG come from the germline V gene (reference sequence). V was pared by 0 bases and J by 0 bases, with 9 bases between. The CDR3 consists of 15 residues. The CDR3 DNA reads TGTGCCTGGAGTGTACGGGTTAGCTCTGGAAACACCATATATTTT. This gives the protein CAWSVRVSSGNTIYF. The variable domain in full, completed from reference TRBV30 and TRBJ1-3, reads SQTIHQWPATLVQPVGSPLSLECTVEGTSNPNLYWYRQAAGRGLQLLFYSVGIGQISSEVPQNLSASRPQDRQFILSSKKLLLSDSGFYLCAWSVRVSSGNTIYFGEGSWLTVV.

The rearrangement joins TRBV2 to TRBJ1-6; TRBD1 aligns across 9 bases. The germline V gene encodes CDR1 SNHLY and CDR2 FYNNEI. This CDR3 contains 19 residues. The trim removed 4 bases at V and 9 bases at J, leaving 19 bases unmatched. The DNA of the CDR3 is TGTGCCAGCAGTGGGGGACAGGGTATTACCCCAGAACGAAGTTCACCCCTCCACTTT. Translating gives CASSGGQGITPERSSPLHF.

The CDR3 sequence is CASRDHQGRGQPQHF. Here the CDR3 DNA reads TGTGCCAGCAGGGATCATCAAGGAAGGGGTCAGCCCCAGCATTTT. This chain links TRBV6-5 with TRBJ1-5; tentatively, D is TRBD1 (5 bases). Looked up from germline, CDR1 is MNHEY and CDR2 is SVGAGI. V was clipped by 6 bases and J by 6 bases, with 18 bases between them. The CDR3 is 15 residues long.

This clone was recorded a few times. The V and J genes are TRBV28 and TRBJ1-5; no clear D. The CDR3 spans 14 residues. Germline V gene sequence: CDR1 MDHEN, CDR2 SYDVKM. Deletions cut 6 bases from V and 0 bases from J, with 9 bases between. The CDR3 loop reads CASRESNSNQPQHF. The CDR3, as DNA: TGTGCCAGCAGGGAGTCGAATAGCAATCAGCCCCAGCATTTT.

The rearrangement links TRBV28 to TRBJ2-7; 9 bases are shared with TRBD1. This CDR3 comprises 15 residues. Germline V gives CDR1 MDHEN, CDR2 SYDVKM. V dropped 6 bases and J dropped 2; count of bases not matched to a gene: 8. In DNA, the CDR3 is TGTGCCAGCAGAACGCCGGGACAGGGCGCCTACGAGCAGTACTTC. Its protein is CASRTPGQGAYEQYF.

The rearrangement joins TRBV18 to TRBJ1-2, with TRBD1 identical over 7 bases. The germline CDR1 and CDR2 sequences are KGHSH and LQKENI. Unmatched junction bases numbered 6, after V lost 3 bases and J lost 8 bases. The CDR3 extends over 13 amino acids. The chain's CDR3 is CASSPLGGNGYTF. CDR3 DNA sequence: TGTGCCAGCTCACCGTTAGGGGGCAACGGCTACACCTTC.

This chain uses TRBV4-2 with TRBJ2-1; TRBD2 matches 7 bases. The CDR3 covers 13 residues. Per the germline V gene, CDR1 is LGHNA and CDR2 is YNFKEQ. The junction had 6 bases not matched to a gene; V was cut back by 3 bases and J by 10 bases. The CDR3 DNA sequence: TGTGCCAGCAGCCAGGCCCTACTAGCGGAGCAGTTCTTC. Its protein is CASSQALLAEQFF.

This clone was observed once. V usage is TRBV7-2 and J usage is TRBJ2-5, with 8 bases aligning to TRBD2. CDR1 and CDR2 (germline): SGHTA, FQGNSA. With V trimmed by 1 base and J by 1 base, 5 bases remained unmatched. CDR3 length equals 16 residues. CDR3 nucleotides: TGTGCCAGCAGCTTAGTATCGGGAGGGATCCAAGAGACCCAGTACTTC. Its protein is CASSLVSGGIQETQYF.

The sample holds one count of this clone. The CDR3 region is CASSGQGAGVNSGYTF. The DNA of the CDR3 is TGTGCCAGCTCGGGACAGGGGGCAGGTGTGAATAGTGGCTACACCTTC. The chain links TRBV18 to TRBJ1-2, with 12 bases lining up with TRBD1. J gave up 7 bases and V 6 bases, and 12 bases lay outside the gene matches. Germline CDR1 and CDR2: KGHSH and LQKENI. The CDR3 is 16 residues long.

J is TRBJ2-7 and V is TRBV19, with D maybe TRBD2 (6 bases). There are 15 residues in the CDR3. V gave up 3 bases and J gave up 4 bases, with 16 bases separating them. Germline V gene lookup returns CDR1 LNHDA and CDR2 SQIVND (reference sequence). The CDR3 reads CASSIFGGKEYEQYF. The CDR3 DNA sequence: TGTGCCAGTAGTATCTTTGGCGGGAAGGAATACGAGCAGTACTTC.

The J gene is TRBJ1-6, the V gene TRBV6-4; D ambiguous. Per germline, CDR1 MRHNA and CDR2 SNTAGT. This CDR3 spans 15 amino acids. Trimming took off 4 bases at V and 0 bases at J, with 7 bases between the two ends. CDR3 sequence: CASSGGSSYNSPLHF. The DNA for the CDR3 is TGTGCCAGCAGTGGAGGAAGCTCCTATAATTCACCCCTCCACTTT.

The chain recombines TRBV19 with TRBJ1-2, with 7 positions matching TRBD1. V shed 5 bases, J shed 4 bases, and the junction held 19 bases outside the gene matches. From germline, CDR1 is LNHDA and CDR2 SQIVND (reference sequence). CDR3 length: 18 amino acids. The CDR3 sequence: CASSSVFLPGQLFYGYTF. In DNA, the CDR3 is TGTGCCAGTAGTTCAGTATTTCTGCCGGGACAGCTTTTCTATGGCTACACCTTC.

The V call is TRBV11-2, the J call TRBJ1-4; D might be TRBD1 (6 bases). There are 17 residues in the CDR3. V gave up 1 base and J gave up 11 bases, with 23 bases separating them. Germline-derived CDR1 and CDR2 are SGHAT and FQNNGV. The CDR3 nucleotides read TGTGCCAGCAGCTTAGCCCTCCCGGACAGAAGGTTGAAGAAACTGTTTTTT. Translation gives CASSLALPDRRLKKLFF.

Details on this clone: The sample contains more than one DNA sequence encoding this CDR3. The chain carries TRBV5-1 and TRBJ1-4; perhaps TRBD1 as D (5 bases). Per germline, CDR1 SGHRS and CDR2 YFSETQ. The CDR3 consists of 14 residues. V shed 0 bases and J shed 8 bases, with 11 bases lying between them. The chain's CDR3 is CASSLGQGGEKLFF. DNA of the CDR3: TGCGCCAGCAGCTTGGGTCAGGGAGGCGAAAAACTGTTTTTT. Full variable domain (outside the CDR3, taken from reference TRBV5-1 and TRBJ1-4): KAGVTQTPRYLIKTRGQQVTLSCSPISGHRSVSWYQQTPGQGLQFLFEYFSETQRNKGNFPGRFSGRQFSNSRSEMNVSTLELGDSALYLCASSLGQGGEKLFFGSGTQLSVL.